These 23 T cell receptor beta chains share one sample of origin, sequenced in a study of cytomegalovirus exposure and HLA in healthy donors. The protocol was immunoSEQ multiplex PCR, while the TCRdb copy is restricted to in-frame clones and leaves out a portion. The table has approximately 160,000 clones, about 89% seen once. Sequencing was carried out using PBMCs. The receptor source for this set is a woman between 18 and 30 years old in good health and CMV-seropositive.

The chain's CDR3 is CASSRDRDSYEQYF. The CDR3 coding sequence is TGTGCCAGCAGTCGGGACAGGGACTCCTACGAGCAGTACTTC. The chain couples TRBV2 to TRBJ2-7, with 9 bases aligning to TRBD1. The CDR3 sequence is 14 residues long. Unmatched junction bases numbered 2, after V lost 5 bases and J lost 0 bases. The V gene's germline CDR1 is SNHLY and CDR2 FYNNEI.

V and J are TRBV4-1 and TRBJ2-5, with D uncertain. Per the germline V gene, CDR1 is MGHRA and CDR2 is YSYEKL. This CDR3 contains 14 residues. Trimming cost V 0 bases and J 5 bases, with 10 bases left between them. CDR3 coding DNA: TGCGCCAGCAGCCAAGAATGGGCAATGGAGACCCAGTACTTC. Encoded protein: CASSQEWAMETQYF.

The V call is TRBV10-3, the J call TRBJ1-4; TRBD1 is a possible D gene (5 bases). Germline assignment: CDR1 ENHRY and CDR2 SYGVKD. The CDR3 covers 14 residues. Trimming shortened V by 2 bases and J by 7 bases, and 11 bases separated the two germline ends. In nucleotides, the CDR3 is TGTGCCATCAGTGAGGTCCAGGGAGGTGAAAAACTGTTTTTT. Translating it yields CAISEVQGGEKLFF.

The V gene is TRBV5-1, the J gene TRBJ2-3; 11 positions match TRBD2. Germline values: CDR1 SGHRS, CDR2 YFSETQ. The length of the CDR3 is 14 residues. With V trimmed by 10 bases and J by 4 bases, 8 bases remained unmatched. The CDR3 reads CASLAGGPADTQYF. DNA of the CDR3: TGCGCCTCGTTAGCGGGAGGGCCCGCAGATACGCAGTATTTT.

The chain employs TRBV2 and TRBJ2-5, with 11 bases lining up with TRBD2. CDR1 and CDR2 from the germline V gene are SNHLY and FYNNEI. The length of the CDR3 is 15 residues. V shed 5 bases, J shed 4 bases, and the junction held 6 bases outside the gene matches. For the CDR3, the DNA is TGTGCCAGCAGTCTGGGGACTAGCGGTCCAGAGACCCAGTACTTC. It encodes CASSLGTSGPETQYF.

V and J are TRBV5-6 and TRBJ1-5; possibly TRBD1 for D (6 bases). Germline V gives CDR1 SGHDT, CDR2 YYEEEE. V was shortened by 4 bases and J by 5 bases, with 19 bases between the two germline ends. The CDR3 contains 16 residues. CDR3: CASSKASYRVDQPQHF. CDR3 coding DNA: TGTGCCAGCAGCAAAGCCTCTTACAGGGTAGATCAGCCCCAGCATTTT.

This clone has only one observation. The J gene is TRBJ1-1, the V gene TRBV18, with 7 positions matching TRBD1. Trimming cost V 2 bases and J 4 bases; bases outside gene matches: 7. This CDR3 has 15 amino acids. The V gene's germline CDR1 is KGHSH and CDR2 LQKENI. CDR3 region: CASSPTTGMGTEAFF. The CDR3 DNA follows: TGTGCCAGCTCACCAACGACAGGGATGGGCACTGAAGCTTTCTTT.

The chain has TRBV18 and TRBJ1-2; 7 bases map to TRBD1. Germline CDR1 reads KGHSH; CDR2 reads LQKENI. CDR3 length: 14 amino acids. With 3 bases clipped from V and 4 bases from J, the junction kept 5 bases outside the gene matches. CDR3 nucleotide sequence: TGTGCCAGCTCACCGGGACAGCAAATCTATGGCTACACCTTC. Its protein is CASSPGQQIYGYTF.

The rearrangement uses TRBV13 and TRBJ2-1; TRBD2 agrees at 11 bases. CDR3 length: 17 amino acids. The trim removed 6 bases at V and 2 bases at J, leaving 9 bases unmatched. Germline V CDR1 and CDR2: PRHDT, FYEKMQ (reference sequence). The CDR3, as DNA: TGTGCCAGCAGATTCCGTAGCGGGAGGGCCCCCTACAATGAGCAGTTCTTC. Translation: CASRFRSGRAPYNEQFF.

V usage is TRBV30 and J usage is TRBJ1-2; no reliable D call. From germline, CDR1 is GTSNPN and CDR2 SVGIG (reference sequence). The CDR3 runs 13 residues. Deletions cut 0 bases from V and 6 bases from J, with 11 bases between. The chain's CDR3 is CAWSVQERDGYTF. The CDR3 DNA follows: TGTGCCTGGAGTGTACAAGAGCGCGATGGCTACACCTTC.

The rearrangement links TRBV9 to TRBJ1-2, with D perhaps TRBD1 (6 bases). The V and J ends lost 3 bases and 1 base respectively, with 22 bases between them. CDR3 length: 18 residues. Germline V gives CDR1 SGDLS, CDR2 YYNGEE. For the CDR3, the DNA is TGTGCCAGCAGCGGCGACGACCTGGGACACTTTCTTAACTATGGCTACACCTTC. Amino acids: CASSGDDLGHFLNYGYTF.

The chain combines TRBV5-1 with TRBJ2-2, with 10 bases that match TRBD2. Germline V gives CDR1 SGHRS, CDR2 YFSETQ. The CDR3 consists of 17 residues. The J segment lost 1 base and the V segment lost 0 bases, leaving 3 bases of the junction unmatched. CDR3 residues: CASSLESGRGNTGELFF. The CDR3 bases are TGCGCCAGCAGCTTGGAGAGCGGGAGGGGGAACACCGGGGAGCTGTTTTTT.

The chain has TRBV28 and TRBJ1-2; D might be TRBD1 (5 bases). This CDR3 contains 12 residues. Germline-derived CDR1 and CDR2 are MDHEN and SYDVKM. The V gene lost 5 bases and the J gene lost 2 bases, with 6 bases spanning the gap. CDR3 nucleotides: TGTGCCAGCAGTCAGGGAAACTATGGCTACACCTTC. Protein product: CASSQGNYGYTF.

The gene calls are TRBV14 and TRBJ2-7; the match to TRBD2 covers 11 bases. The CDR3 extends over 15 amino acids. Germline V CDR1 and CDR2: SGHDN, FVKESK. Trimming at V came to 2 bases and at J to 2 bases, leaving 2 bases not matched to a gene. Here the CDR3 DNA reads TGTGCCAGCAGCCAACTAGCGGGAGGCCCCTACGAGCAGTACTTC. Protein sequence: CASSQLAGGPYEQYF.

V usage is TRBV4-3 and J usage is TRBJ2-2; D uncertain. V was shortened by 3 bases and J by 7 bases, with 9 bases between the two germline ends. The CDR3 contains 13 residues. Germline CDR1 is LGHNA and CDR2 is YSLEER. The CDR3 is CASSQSQLGELFF. As DNA, the CDR3 is TGCGCCAGCAGCCAGAGCCAACTCGGGGAGCTGTTTTTT.

The rearrangement uses TRBV2 and TRBJ1-1, with unresolved D. Looked up from germline, CDR1 is SNHLY and CDR2 is FYNNEI. Trimming cost V 2 bases and J 5 bases, with 12 bases left between them. This CDR3 is built from 14 residues. The CDR3 reads CASSESRLRTEAFF. The CDR3 nucleotides are TGTGCCAGCAGTGAAAGCCGACTTCGGACTGAAGCTTTCTTT.

The chain employs TRBV9 and TRBJ2-1; the match to TRBD2 covers 8 bases. The CDR3 is made up of 15 amino acids. Trimming cost V 4 bases and J 2 bases; bases outside gene matches: 5. In germline, CDR1 is SGDLS, CDR2 YYNGEE. Written as DNA, the CDR3 is TGTGCCAGCAGCCTAATAGCGGGGCCCTACAATGAGCAGTTCTTC. Protein sequence: CASSLIAGPYNEQFF.

This clone was seen once. V and J are TRBV27 and TRBJ2-1, with a weak D call TRBD2 (6 bases). Per the germline V gene, CDR1 is MNHEY and CDR2 is SMNVEV (reference sequence). The V end was cut by 4 bases, the J end by 0 bases, with 16 bases between. This CDR3 is built from 17 residues. The DNA for the CDR3 is TGTGCCAGCAGTTACCTCGGGACTCCGAGCTCCTACAATGAGCAGTTCTTC. It codes for CASSYLGTPSSYNEQFF.

The gene calls are TRBV7-8 and TRBJ2-7; 8 bases fit TRBD1. The CDR3 is 16 amino acids. J was trimmed by 3 bases and V by 2 bases; bases with no gene match: 9. Germline values: CDR1 SGHVS, CDR2 FQNEAQ. In DNA, the CDR3 is TGTGCCAGCAGCTTAAATCTCCCCGGACAGGGCTACGAGCAGTACTTC. Encoded protein: CASSLNLPGQGYEQYF.

This chain uses TRBV6-5 with TRBJ1-2; no definite D call. Germline V gene sequence: CDR1 MNHEY, CDR2 SVGAGI. This CDR3 region has 16 residues. V lost 0 bases, J lost 5 bases, and 16 bases lay in between. The CDR3 region is CASSYSYQAPNYGYTF. CDR3 coding DNA: TGTGCCAGCAGTTACTCGTATCAGGCTCCCAATTATGGCTACACCTTC.

The chain employs TRBV5-6 and TRBJ2-2; 10 nucleotides align to TRBD2. Trimming cost V 1 base and J 2 bases; bases outside gene matches: 2. The CDR3 length is 16 residues. Germline lookup yields CDR1 SGHDT and CDR2 YYEEEE. The CDR3 sequence: CASSLLAGVNTGELFF. CDR3 DNA sequence: TGTGCCAGCAGCTTGCTAGCGGGAGTAAACACCGGGGAGCTGTTTTTT.

This sequence joins TRBV11-3 and TRBJ2-7; D ambiguous. The CDR3 covers 15 residues. V shed 2 bases and J shed 2 bases, with 13 bases lying between them. Germline CDR1 SGHNT, CDR2 YENEEA. CDR3 residues: CASSLSTGLTYEQYF. CDR3 nucleotide sequence: TGTGCCAGCAGCTTATCAACGGGTTTAACCTACGAGCAGTACTTC.

The chain has TRBV27 and TRBJ2-7; D is possibly TRBD2 (5 bases). Germline V CDR1 and CDR2: MNHEY, SMNVEV (reference sequence). This CDR3 spans 13 amino acids. The V end lost 3 bases, the J end lost 0 bases, and 6 bases lay between the germline ends. CDR3 in amino acids: CASSFTSSYEQYF. CDR3 coding DNA: TGTGCCAGCAGTTTTACTAGCTCCTACGAGCAGTACTTC.